This TCR beta chain was observed in a study of neurological immune-mediated disorders (dated by TCRdb to the late 2010s). About the study as a whole: Of the approximately 34 multiple sclerosis patients, around 30 had relapsing-remitting MS and 3 had secondary progressive MS. The cohort comprised about 70 subjects: some 15 HAM/TSP patients, 35 or so multiple sclerosis patients and 20 healthy controls. The 95 to 110 TCR-beta libraries covered PBMC samples along with longitudinal samples, technical triplicates, and paired sorted CD4+ and CD8+ T-cell subsets. Using UMI-based sequencing, the study compared peripheral blood TCR-beta repertoires from patients with HTLV-I-associated myelopathy (HAM/TSP), patients with multiple sclerosis, and healthy controls.

This clonotype was seen many times. No antigen is known for it. Per-base quality was not reported, and no clone a single base away is much larger than it. The CDR3 runs 17 amino acids, cysteine and phenylalanine included. Only the CDR3 region is kept as DNA, spanning 51 bases read in frame from base 1. V and J are truncated by 6 bases and 3 bases respectively, leaving an intervening sequence of 20 bases. For CDR1 and CDR2, the germline V gene lists MNHEY and SVGEGT. To synthesize cDNA, template-switch 5'RACE was performed with a primer carrying a 10-nucleotide random unique molecular identifier so that each TCR transcript was tagged. Each sequencing run produced over 190 million TCR-beta sequences covering 15-18 subjects. Total RNA was extracted with the RNeasy kit. The KAPA Real-time Library Amplification kit was used to amplify TCR-beta VDJ regions with primers for the TCR constant region and the 5'RACE anchor. A first PCR added sample indexes and Illumina adaptors, after which a second PCR increased the library yield. After purification with Ampure beads, the TCR product of roughly 650 bp was size-selected on a 2% E-gel SizeSelection system. Before pooling, libraries had their quality checked on a Bioanalyzer, their concentration measured with Qubit, and their quantity determined with the Kapa Library Quantification kit. An Illumina HiSeq 2500 was used to sequence the libraries paired-end at 2 x 150 bp. To increase sequence diversity, about 23-30% phiX was spiked into each library pool. The original methods were these. Quality-filtered reads were processed with the UMI-based MiGEC pipeline, which removed over 75% of raw TCR sequences during error correction. IMGT germline references were used for aligning VDJ genes, and each clonotype was defined as a unique CDR3 amino acid sequence together with its V-J genes. VDJtools evaluated clonal expansion, Shannon diversity and CDR3 relatedness (CalcPairwiseDistances, ClusterSamples); CLCbio workbench built phylogenetic trees. A clone was classed as expanded if it had 8 or more unique UMIs, a cutoff based on coefficient-of-variation modelling across technical triplicates. TCRdb reworked the public reads: Q25 trimming with fastp, MiXCR clone assembly, productive beta chains retained. Rows are combined by CDR3 protein, so each entry shows the most common genes and DNA. The V and J calls reflect TCRdb's pipeline rather than the authors' work. The sample table holds fewer than 80,000 distinct CDR3 sequences, of which around 5.2% were seen once. The ten largest account for around 3.3% of the sample.

For the unsorted PBMC libraries, 2 million PBMCs were stored in RNAlater at -80 degrees C until RNA extraction and were used to generate the libraries. Multiple sclerosis patients were enrolled in a US clinical protocol evaluating disease progression by magnetic resonance imaging. PBMCs were separated from peripheral blood using Ficoll-Hypaque density gradient centrifugation and then cryopreserved in liquid nitrogen. The paper as a whole reports these results and caveats: In phylogenetic analysis, the repertoires of 18 of 34 MS patients grouped into a cluster of related CDR3 sequences, which suggests a possible signature at the repertoire level. No identical CDR3 amino acid sequences were found to be shared among expanded clones across subjects, suggesting that TCR-beta repertoires were private in all groups. The highest TCR clonal expansion was observed in HAM/TSP patients, whereas the lowest was observed in MS patients, even when compared with healthy controls. No association of the MS cluster with clinical or MRI features was observed, and the need for larger cohorts was stated by the authors.

Sequencing was done on a sample of PBMCs. Recombination connected TRBV6-2 or TRBV6-3 to TRBJ2-2; the D element could tentatively be TRBD1 or TRBD2, as 5 bases agree for each. The clonotype comes from a woman in her 50s with multiple sclerosis. The CDR3 loop reads CASRKHRDVWDTGELFF. The DNA is as follows: TGTGCCAGCAGGAAACACCGGGACGTGTGGGACACCGGGGAGCTGTTTTTT.